Listed below are T cell receptor beta chains from one sample, sequenced in a study of blood T cell repertoires in COVID-19. TCRdb's copy holds only in-frame clones and misses some; the assay was immunoSEQ multiplex PCR. The sample records roughly 230,000 clones, approximately 83% being singletons. Sequences were obtained from PBMCs or T cells enriched from blood (not recorded which). The receptors shown here come from a man aged 50-60 years who had recovered from COVID-19. CDR3s include the opening cysteine and the closing phenylalanine or tryptophan. The D gene is left open where the match is weak. A row's size may be missing; if present it is once, few, many or a size class.

>.|TRBJ1-4|TRBV7-2|.
CASSLAALRWQTNEKLFF
TGTGCCAGCAGCTTAGCGGCCTTGAGGTGGCAAACTAATGAAAAACTGTTTTTT
>TRBD1|TRBJ2-7|TRBV18|.
CASSPQTGTGHGEQYF
TGTGCCAGCTCACCACAAACCGGGACAGGGCACGGGGAGCAGTACTTC
>.|TRBJ1-1|TRBV29-1|.
CSVEDYGNTEAFF
TGCAGCGTTGAAGATTACGGGAACACTGAAGCTTTCTTT
>TRBD1|TRBJ2-3|TRBV19|.
CASSSTGAANTQYF
TGTGCCAGTAGTTCGACAGGGGCGGCTAATACGCAGTATTTT
>TRBD1|TRBJ1-2|TRBV6-5|.
CASRTPGQVWGYTF
TGTGCCAGCAGGACTCCGGGACAGGTGTGGGGCTACACCTTC
>.|TRBJ1-5|TRBV4-3|.
CASSQPKSRGGKVQPQHF
TGCGCCAGCAGCCAACCTAAGTCCAGGGGCGGAAAAGTACAGCCCCAGCATTTT
>.|TRBJ2-7|TRBV19|few
CASRHQGNSYEQYF
TGTGCCAGCCGACATCAGGGGAACTCCTACGAGCAGTACTTC
>TRBD1|TRBJ1-4|TRBV5-8|.
CASSLGQVATNEKLFF
TGTGCCAGCAGCTTAGGACAGGTCGCAACTAATGAAAAACTGTTTTTT
>TRBD1|TRBJ1-5|TRBV7-9|.
CASDPGDRASNQPQHF
TGTGCCAGCGACCCTGGGGACAGGGCAAGCAATCAGCCCCAGCATTTT
>TRBD2|TRBJ2-5|TRBV4-2|.
CASSRAEFLAGVGETQYF
TGTGCCAGCAGCCGGGCAGAATTCCTAGCGGGAGTGGGGGAGACCCAGTACTTC
>.|TRBJ1-6|TRBV6-2/TRBV6-3|.
CASSYTGEESPLHF
TGTGCCAGCAGTTACACCGGGGAGGAATCACCCCTCCACTTT
>TRBD1|TRBJ1-5|TRBV9|.
CASSVGTGVGQPQHF
TGTGCCAGCAGCGTAGGGACAGGGGTGGGTCAGCCCCAGCATTTT
>TRBD2|TRBJ2-2|TRBV9|.
CASNPHPGGSELFF
TGTGCCAGCAACCCCCATCCGGGGGGTTCGGAGCTGTTTTTT
>.|TRBJ1-1|TRBV3-1/TRBV3-2|.
CASSYTRETEAFF
TGTGCCAGCAGCTATACCAGGGAAACTGAAGCTTTCTTT
>.|TRBJ1-1|TRBV6-2/TRBV6-3|once
CASSLPSGKYDAEAFF
TGTGCCAGCAGTCTCCCATCAGGAAAATACGACGCTGAAGCTTTCTTT
>.|TRBJ2-1|TRBV12-2|.
CASRLEGQGQIYNEQFF
TGTGCAAGTCGCTTAGAGGGGCAGGGACAGATCTACAATGAGCAGTTCTTC
>.|TRBJ1-1|TRBV2|.
CARARAGTGTEAFF
TGTGCCAGAGCACGGGCGGGTACGGGCACTGAAGCTTTCTTT
>TRBD1|TRBJ1-1|TRBV3-1/TRBV3-2|.
CASSQHVTGVNTEAFF
TGTGCCAGCAGCCAACACGTTACAGGGGTGAACACTGAAGCTTTCTTT
>TRBD2|TRBJ2-5|TRBV6-5|.
CAPSVSGRRETQYF
TGTGCCCCCTCAGTTAGCGGGAGGAGGGAGACCCAGTACTTC
>TRBD1|TRBJ1-2|TRBV11-3|.
CASSRDRGGVRGYTF
TGTGCCAGCAGCCGGGACAGGGGGGGAGTACGTGGCTACACCTTC
>.|TRBJ1-1|TRBV5-5|.
CASSLKEDSMNTEAFF
TGTGCCAGCAGCTTAAAAGAGGACAGTATGAACACTGAAGCTTTCTTT
>TRBD1|TRBJ1-4|TRBV7-9|.
CASSLEQGSANEKLFF
TGTGCCAGCAGCTTAGAACAGGGGAGTGCTAATGAAAAACTGTTTTTT
>TRBD1|TRBJ1-1|TRBV6-5|.
CASRITGDTEAFF
TGTGCCAGTCGGATTACAGGGGACACTGAAGCTTTCTTT
>.|TRBJ2-7|TRBV10-3|.
CAIRSDGRTYEQYF
TGTGCCATCAGGTCTGATGGGAGAACCTACGAGCAGTACTTC
>.|TRBJ1-1|TRBV15|.
CATSRDGGYTEAFF
TGTGCCACCAGCAGAGATGGGGGGTACACTGAAGCTTTCTTT
>.|TRBJ2-5|TRBV2|.
CASSASPGIAETQYF
TGTGCCAGCAGTGCGTCCCCAGGGATTGCGGAGACCCAGTACTTC
>TRBD1|TRBJ2-1|TRBV27|.
CASSYEGQGYNEQFF
TGTGCCAGCAGTTACGAGGGACAGGGGTACAATGAGCAGTTCTTC
>TRBD2|TRBJ2-1|TRBV19|.
CASSIPSGGASEQFF
TGTGCCAGTAGTATACCTAGCGGGGGGGCCAGTGAGCAGTTCTTC
>TRBD1|TRBJ1-1|TRBV9|.
CASSVGQVKNTEAFF
TGTGCCAGCAGCGTGGGACAGGTGAAGAACACTGAAGCTTTCTTT
>TRBD2|TRBJ2-7|TRBV9|.
CASSASPSGGADEQYF
TGTGCCAGCAGCGCCTCACCTAGCGGGGGGGCCGACGAGCAGTACTTC
>.|TRBJ1-1|TRBV3-1/TRBV3-2|few
CASSQGAGGGVF
TGTGCCAGCAGCCAAGGTGCGGGCGGCGGGGTCTTT
>.|TRBJ1-5|TRBV29-1|.
CSVGDISGQPQHF
TGCAGCGTTGGAGACATCTCGGGACAGCCCCAGCATTTT
>.|TRBJ1-5|TRBV19|.
CASSAHGERSNQPQHF
TGTGCCAGTAGTGCCCACGGGGAACGCAGCAATCAGCCCCAGCATTTT
>TRBD2|TRBJ2-3|TRBV7-9|.
CASSRTSGSTDTQYF
TGTGCCAGCAGCCGAACTAGCGGGAGCACAGATACGCAGTATTTT
>.|TRBJ2-7|TRBV6-5|.
CASTQGVGEQYF
TGTGCCAGCACCCAAGGGGTGGGCGAGCAGTACTTC
>.|TRBJ1-2|TRBV11-2|.
CASSLDAARLYGYTF
TGTGCCAGCAGCTTAGATGCGGCCAGACTCTATGGCTACACCTTC
>TRBD2|TRBJ2-3|TRBV29-1|.
CSGGLAGDPRDTQYF
TGCAGCGGGGGACTAGCGGGAGATCCAAGGGATACGCAGTATTTT
>TRBD2|TRBJ2-1|TRBV25-1|.
CASSEIGLAGSSYNEQFF
TGTGCCAGCAGTGAAATAGGGCTAGCGGGGAGCTCCTACAATGAGCAGTTCTTC
>TRBD2|TRBJ2-5|TRBV18|.
CASSPRTSGRGRETQYF
TGTGCCAGCTCACCACGCACTAGCGGGAGGGGGCGAGAGACCCAGTACTTC
>.|TRBJ2-3|TRBV5-1|.
CASSLVGARTDTQYF
TGCGCCAGCAGCCTAGTTGGAGCTCGCACAGATACGCAGTATTTT
>TRBD2|TRBJ2-7|TRBV7-2|.
CASSLGPASGISYEQYF
TGTGCCAGCAGCTTAGGTCCTGCTAGCGGGATAAGCTACGAGCAGTACTTC
>.|TRBJ1-6|TRBV12-5|.
CASGSDGGGVSPLHF
TGTGCTAGTGGTTCGGACGGGGGAGGAGTTTCACCCCTCCACTTT
>TRBD2|TRBJ2-5|TRBV7-3|once
CASSLSPPGAGEETQYF
TGTGCCAGCAGCTTAAGTCCCCCCGGAGCGGGGGAAGAGACCCAGTACTTC
>TRBD2|TRBJ2-5|TRBV5-1|.
CASSFGQLAGGHETQYF
TGCGCCAGCAGCTTTGGCCAGTTAGCGGGAGGGCATGAGACCCAGTACTTC
>TRBD2|TRBJ2-3|TRBV4-1|.
CASSQTGLAGTADTQYF
TGCGCCAGCAGCCAAACGGGACTAGCGGGGACGGCAGATACGCAGTATTTT
>.|TRBJ2-3|TRBV18|.
CASSPDRPPSTDTQYF
TGTGCCAGCTCACCAGACAGGCCCCCGTCCACAGATACGCAGTATTTT
>.|TRBJ1-2|TRBV19|.
CASRFGGNYGYTF
TGTGCCAGTAGGTTCGGCGGAAACTATGGCTACACCTTC
>TRBD1|TRBJ1-6|TRBV5-1|.
CASSFYSRQGAPYNSPLHF
TGCGCCAGCAGCTTTTACTCTCGACAGGGGGCTCCCTATAATTCACCCCTCCACTTT
>TRBD2|TRBJ2-2|TRBV6-5|.
CAIHRGSGGAGELFF
TGTGCCATCCATCGTGGTAGCGGGGGGGCCGGGGAGCTGTTTTTT
>.|TRBJ1-5|TRBV4-3|.
CASSHDRFGNQPQHF
TGCGCCAGCAGTCATGACAGGTTCGGCAATCAGCCCCAGCATTTT
>.|TRBJ2-1|TRBV28|.
CASSFTSSSYNEQFF
TGTGCCAGCAGTTTTACTAGCAGCTCCTACAATGAGCAGTTCTTC
>TRBD1|TRBJ1-5|TRBV27|.
CASSPDRGVGSNQPQHF
TGTGCCAGCAGCCCCGACAGGGGGGTCGGGAGCAATCAGCCCCAGCATTTT